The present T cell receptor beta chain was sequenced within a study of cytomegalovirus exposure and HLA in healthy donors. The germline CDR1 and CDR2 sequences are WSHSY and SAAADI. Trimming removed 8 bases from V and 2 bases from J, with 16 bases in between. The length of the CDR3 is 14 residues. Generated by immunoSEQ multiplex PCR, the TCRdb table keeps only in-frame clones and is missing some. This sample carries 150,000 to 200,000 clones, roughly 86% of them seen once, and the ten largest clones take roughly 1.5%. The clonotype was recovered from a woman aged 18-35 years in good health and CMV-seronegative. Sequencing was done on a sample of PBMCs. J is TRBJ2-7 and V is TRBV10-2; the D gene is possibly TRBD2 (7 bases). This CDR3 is CASEGGGSPYEQYF. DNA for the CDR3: TGCGCCAGCGAGGGAGGGGGAAGTCCCTACGAGCAGTACTTC.